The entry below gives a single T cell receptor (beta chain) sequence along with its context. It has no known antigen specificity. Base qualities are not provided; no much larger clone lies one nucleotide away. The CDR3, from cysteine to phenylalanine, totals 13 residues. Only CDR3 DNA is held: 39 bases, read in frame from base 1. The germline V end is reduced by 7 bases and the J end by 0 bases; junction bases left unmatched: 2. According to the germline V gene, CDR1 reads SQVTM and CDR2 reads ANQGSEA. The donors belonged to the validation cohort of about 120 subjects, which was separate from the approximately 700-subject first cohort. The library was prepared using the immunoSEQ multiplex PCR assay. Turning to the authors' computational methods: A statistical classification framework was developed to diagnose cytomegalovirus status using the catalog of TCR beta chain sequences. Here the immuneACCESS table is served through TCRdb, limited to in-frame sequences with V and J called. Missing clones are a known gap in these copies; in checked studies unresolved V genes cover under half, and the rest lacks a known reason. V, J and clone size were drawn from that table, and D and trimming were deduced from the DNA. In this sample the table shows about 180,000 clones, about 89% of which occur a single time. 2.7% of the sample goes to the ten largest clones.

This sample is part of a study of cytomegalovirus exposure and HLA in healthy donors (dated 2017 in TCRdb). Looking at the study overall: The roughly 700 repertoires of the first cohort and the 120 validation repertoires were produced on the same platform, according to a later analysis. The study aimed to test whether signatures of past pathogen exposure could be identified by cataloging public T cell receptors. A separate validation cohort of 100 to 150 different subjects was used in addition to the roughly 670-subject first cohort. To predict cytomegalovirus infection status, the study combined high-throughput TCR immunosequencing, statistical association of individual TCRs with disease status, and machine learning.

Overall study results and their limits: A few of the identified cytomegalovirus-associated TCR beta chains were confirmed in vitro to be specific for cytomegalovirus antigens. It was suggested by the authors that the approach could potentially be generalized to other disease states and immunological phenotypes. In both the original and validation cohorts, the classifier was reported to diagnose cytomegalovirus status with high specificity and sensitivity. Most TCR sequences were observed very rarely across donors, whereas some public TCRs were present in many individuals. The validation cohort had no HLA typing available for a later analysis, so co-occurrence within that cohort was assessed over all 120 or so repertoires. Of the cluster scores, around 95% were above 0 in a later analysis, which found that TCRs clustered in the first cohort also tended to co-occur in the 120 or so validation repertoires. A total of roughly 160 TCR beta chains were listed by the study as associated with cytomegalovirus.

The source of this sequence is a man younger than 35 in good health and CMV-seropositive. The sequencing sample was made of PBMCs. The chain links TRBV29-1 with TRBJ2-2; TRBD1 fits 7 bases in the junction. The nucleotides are TGCAGCGCGGGACAGACGAACACCGGGGAGCTGTTTTTT. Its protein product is CSAGQTNTGELFF.